The rows below give T cell receptor beta chains drawn from one sample of a study of long-term antiretroviral therapy in people with HIV. Libraries were prepared by immunoSEQ multiplex PCR; TCRdb keeps only in-frame clonotypes and omits some of them. The sample has some 28,000 clones; about 95% are singletons. The sample consisted of unsorted PBMCs, taken 5.3 years after starting antiretroviral therapy. The receptors derive from a man in his fifties or sixties with HIV. Both conserved end residues are part of each CDR3. The D gene is left open where the match is weak. Some rows mark clone size as missing; the rest say once, few, many or name a class of expanded clone.

V	D	size	J	CDR3	DNA
TRBV4-3	.	.	TRBJ2-1	CASSRAYKTIYNEQFF	TGCGCCAGCAGCCGGGCTTACAAGACCATCTACAATGAGCAGTTCTTC
TRBV27	TRBD2	.	TRBJ2-2	CASSLPRLAGGTGELFF	TGTGCCAGCAGTTTGCCCAGACTAGCGGGGGGCACCGGGGAGCTGTTTTTT
TRBV18	.	.	TRBJ1-6	CASSESKNSPLHF	TGTGCCAGCTCAGAGTCGAAGAATTCACCCCTCCACTTT
TRBV2	.	.	TRBJ2-7	CASSQLTPHEQYF	TGTGCCAGCAGTCAACTGACACCGCACGAGCAGTACTTC
TRBV15	.	.	TRBJ2-7	CATSDYSSYEQYF	TGTGCCACCAGCGACTACAGCTCCTACGAGCAGTACTTC
TRBV2	.	.	TRBJ2-6	CASSEFGPGSGANVLTF	TGTGCCAGCAGTGAATTTGGGCCGGGGTCTGGGGCCAACGTCCTGACTTTC
TRBV4-1	.	few	TRBJ2-7	CASSPRTSSYEQYF	TGCGCCAGCAGCCCCCGTACGTCCTCCTACGAGCAGTACTTC
TRBV16	.	.	TRBJ2-1	CASSQSTGYNEQFF	TGTGCCAGCAGCCAAAGTACAGGCTACAATGAGCAGTTCTTC
TRBV10-2	TRBD2	.	TRBJ2-3	CASRPGLAGVTDTQYF	TGCGCCAGCAGGCCGGGACTAGCGGGCGTCACAGATACGCAGTATTTT
TRBV10-2	.	.	TRBJ2-7	CASSARALDEQYF	TGCGCCAGCAGTGCCCGAGCTCTCGACGAGCAGTACTTC
TRBV4-1	TRBD1	few	TRBJ2-3	CASSDDRTGGSDTQYF	TGCGCCAGCAGCGACGATAGGACAGGGGGATCAGATACGCAGTATTTT
TRBV14	.	once	TRBJ2-3	CASSRTSDTQYF	TGTGCCAGCAGCCGGACTTCAGATACGCAGTATTTT
TRBV7-3	TRBD1	.	TRBJ1-2	CASSSSGTANYGYTF	TGTGCCAGCAGCTCTTCCGGGACAGCTAACTATGGCTACACCTTC
TRBV27	.	once	TRBJ1-1	CASRPGEYTEAFF	TGTGCCAGCAGACCAGGGGAATACACTGAAGCTTTCTTT
TRBV29-1	.	.	TRBJ1-1	CSGGHLMNTEAFF	TGCAGCGGGGGACACCTAATGAACACTGAAGCTTTCTTT
TRBV2	.	.	TRBJ1-2	CASSEAQGSGYGYTF	TGTGCCAGCAGTGAAGCGCAGGGCTCGGGCTATGGCTACACCTTC
TRBV4-3	.	.	TRBJ2-2	CASSQGDGGELFF	TGCGCCAGCAGCCAAGGGGACGGCGGGGAGCTGTTTTTT
TRBV5-1	TRBD1	once	TRBJ2-3	CASSQEGQGGTDTQYF	TGCGCCAGCAGCCAAGAAGGACAGGGTGGCACAGATACGCAGTATTTT
TRBV4-3	.	.	TRBJ2-7	CASSQESGPIYEQYF	TGCGCCAGCAGCCAAGAATCAGGGCCGATTTACGAGCAGTACTTC
TRBV5-1	.	.	TRBJ1-2	CASSFREAGPYYGYTF	TGCGCCAGCAGCTTCCGAGAGGCAGGGCCCTACTATGGCTACACCTTC
TRBV5-1	.	.	TRBJ1-4	CASRGLANEKLFF	TGCGCCAGCAGGGGTTTGGCTAATGAAAAACTGTTTTTT
TRBV6-1	.	.	TRBJ2-7	CASSEARAGEQYF	TGTGCCAGCAGTGAAGCAAGGGCCGGAGAGCAGTACTTC
TRBV14	.	once	TRBJ2-3	CASSPPQSTDTQYF	TGTGCCAGCAGCCCCCCGCAGAGCACAGATACGCAGTATTTT
TRBV10-2	.	few	TRBJ1-5	CASKWQADQPQHF	TGCGCCAGCAAGTGGCAGGCGGATCAGCCCCAGCATTTT
TRBV9	.	.	TRBJ1-1	CASSVGGGPNTEAFF	TGTGCCAGCAGCGTAGGGGGGGGACCGAACACTGAAGCTTTCTTT
TRBV30	.	.	TRBJ1-3	CAWSVREGPSGNTIYF	TGTGCCTGGAGTGTACGCGAGGGGCCCTCTGGAAACACCATATATTTT
TRBV6-5	.	.	TRBJ2-7	CASSYSVGAAYEQYF	TGTGCCAGCAGTTACTCGGTGGGGGCCGCCTACGAGCAGTACTTC
TRBV5-1	.	.	TRBJ2-5	CASSLGGLLETQYF	TGCGCCAGCAGCTTGGGGGGGCTGTTGGAGACCCAGTACTTC
TRBV5-6	TRBD1	.	TRBJ1-5	CASSRTGGGNQPQHF	TGTGCCAGCAGCCGGACAGGGGGGGGCAATCAGCCCCAGCATTTT